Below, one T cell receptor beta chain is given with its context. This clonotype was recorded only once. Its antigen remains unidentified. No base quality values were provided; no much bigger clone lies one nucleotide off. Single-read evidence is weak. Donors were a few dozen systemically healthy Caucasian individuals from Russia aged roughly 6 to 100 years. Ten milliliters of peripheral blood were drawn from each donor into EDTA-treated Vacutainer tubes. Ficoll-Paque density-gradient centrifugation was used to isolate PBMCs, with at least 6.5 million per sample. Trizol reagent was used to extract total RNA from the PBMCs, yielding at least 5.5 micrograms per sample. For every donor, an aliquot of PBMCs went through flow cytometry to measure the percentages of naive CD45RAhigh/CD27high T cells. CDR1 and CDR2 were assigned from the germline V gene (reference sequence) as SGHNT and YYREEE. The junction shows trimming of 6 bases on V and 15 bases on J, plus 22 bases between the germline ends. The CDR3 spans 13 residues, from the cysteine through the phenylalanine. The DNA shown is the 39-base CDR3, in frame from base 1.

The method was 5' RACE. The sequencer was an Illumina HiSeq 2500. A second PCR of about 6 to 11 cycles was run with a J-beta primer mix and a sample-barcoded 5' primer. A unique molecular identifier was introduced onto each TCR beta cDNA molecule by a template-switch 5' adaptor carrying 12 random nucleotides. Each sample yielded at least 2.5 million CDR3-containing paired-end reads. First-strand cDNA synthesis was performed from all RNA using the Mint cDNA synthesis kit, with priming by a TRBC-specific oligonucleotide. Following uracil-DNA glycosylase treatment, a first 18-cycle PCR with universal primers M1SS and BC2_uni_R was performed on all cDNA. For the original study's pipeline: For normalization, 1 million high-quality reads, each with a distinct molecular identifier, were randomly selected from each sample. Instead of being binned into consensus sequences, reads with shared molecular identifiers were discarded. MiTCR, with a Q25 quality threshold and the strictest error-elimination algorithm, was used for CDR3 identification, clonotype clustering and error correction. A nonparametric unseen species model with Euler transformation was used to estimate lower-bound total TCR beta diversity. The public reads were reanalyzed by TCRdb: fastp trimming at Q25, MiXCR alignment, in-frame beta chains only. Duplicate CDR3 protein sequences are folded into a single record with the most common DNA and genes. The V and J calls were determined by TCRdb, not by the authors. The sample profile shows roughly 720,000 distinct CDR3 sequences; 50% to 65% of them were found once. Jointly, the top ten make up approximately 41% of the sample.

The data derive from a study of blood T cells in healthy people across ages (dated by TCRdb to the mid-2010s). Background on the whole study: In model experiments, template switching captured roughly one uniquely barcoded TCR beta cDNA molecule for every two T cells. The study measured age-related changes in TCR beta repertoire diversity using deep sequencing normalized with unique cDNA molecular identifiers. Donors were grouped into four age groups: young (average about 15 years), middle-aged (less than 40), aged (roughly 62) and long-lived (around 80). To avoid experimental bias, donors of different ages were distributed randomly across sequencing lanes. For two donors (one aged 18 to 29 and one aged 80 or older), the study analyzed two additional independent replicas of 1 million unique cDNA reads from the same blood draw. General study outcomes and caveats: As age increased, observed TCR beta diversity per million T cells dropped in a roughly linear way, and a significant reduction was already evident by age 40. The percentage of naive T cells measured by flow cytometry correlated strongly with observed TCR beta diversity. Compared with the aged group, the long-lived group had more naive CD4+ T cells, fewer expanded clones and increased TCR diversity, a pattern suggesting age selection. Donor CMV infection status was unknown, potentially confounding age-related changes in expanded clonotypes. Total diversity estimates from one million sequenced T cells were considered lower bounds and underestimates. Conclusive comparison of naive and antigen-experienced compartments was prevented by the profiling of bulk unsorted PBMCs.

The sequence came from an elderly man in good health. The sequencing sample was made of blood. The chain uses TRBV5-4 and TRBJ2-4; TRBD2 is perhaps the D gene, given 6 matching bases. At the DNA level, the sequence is TGTGCCAGCAACTCGGGACTTGACGACACTCGGTACTTC. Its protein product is CASNSGLDDTRYF.